These T cell receptor beta chains were read from a single sample in a study of OX40 agonist ivuxolimab in advanced cancers. Measured with immunoSEQ multiplex PCR; TCRdb has only the in-frame clones, and not every one. The sample lists 55,000 to 70,000 clones; 85% were seen once. The sequencing used CD4+ or CD8+ T cells sorted from blood, collected in a trial of the OX40 agonist ivuxolimab. The receptors originated from an adult with an advanced solid tumor such as melanoma, head and neck, liver or kidney cancer. Each CDR3 is given with its conserved first and last residue. D genes are given only for firm matches. Where a row states a size, it is once, few, many or the class of an expanded clone; other rows omit it.

D: -; V: TRBV5-4; J: TRBJ1-1; size: -; DNA: TGTGCCAGCAGCGCCGGGATTTACAACACTGAAGCTTTCTTT; CDR3: CASSAGIYNTEAFF
D: -; V: TRBV5-8; J: TRBJ1-3; size: -; DNA: TGTGCCAGCAGCTTGGGTTTTACTTACTCTGGAAACACCATATATTTT; CDR3: CASSLGFTYSGNTIYF
D: -; V: TRBV6-5; J: TRBJ1-5; size: -; DNA: TGTGCCAGCAGGGCAGGGTTTTATAGCAATCAGCCCCAGCATTTT; CDR3: CASRAGFYSNQPQHF
D: -; V: TRBV5-6; J: TRBJ2-1; size: -; DNA: TGTGCCAGCAGCTCGGGACCAGGGTTGGGGGGAGAGCAGTTCTTC; CDR3: CASSSGPGLGGEQFF
D: TRBD1; V: TRBV14; J: TRBJ2-7; size: -; DNA: TGTGCCAGCAGCCAAGCCCCCGGGACAGGCGCCTACGAGCAGTACTTC; CDR3: CASSQAPGTGAYEQYF
D: -; V: TRBV28; J: TRBJ1-1; size: -; DNA: TGTGCCAGCAGTTTTCACCGGGGCACTGAAGCTTTCTTT; CDR3: CASSFHRGTEAFF
D: -; V: TRBV13; J: TRBJ1-2; size: -; DNA: TGTGCCAGCAGCTTAGTGGCAGGGAGGAACTATGGCTACACCTTC; CDR3: CASSLVAGRNYGYTF
D: -; V: TRBV25-1; J: TRBJ2-5; size: -; DNA: TGTGCCAGCAGTGAAGTTTCAACCCAGTACTTC; CDR3: CASSEVSTQYF
D: -; V: TRBV7-9; J: TRBJ2-1; size: -; DNA: TGTGCCAGCAGCTTAGCGGTCAACTCGTTCTTC; CDR3: CASSLAVNSFF
D: TRBD2; V: TRBV5-1; J: TRBJ2-1; size: -; DNA: TGCGCCAGCAGCTACCGGGGCACCGGGAGGGAGCAGTTCTTC; CDR3: CASSYRGTGREQFF
D: -; V: TRBV2; J: TRBJ2-5; size: -; DNA: TGTGCCAGCACCGAGAACAGGGAGACCCAGTACTTC; CDR3: CASTENRETQYF
D: -; V: TRBV9; J: TRBJ2-2; size: -; DNA: TGTGCCAGCAGCGTAAGTGGCTGGTCCGGGGAGCTGTTTTTT; CDR3: CASSVSGWSGELFF
D: -; V: TRBV30; J: TRBJ2-6; size: few; DNA: TGTGCCTGGAGGGAAGACAGAGATCCTACAGGGGCCAACGTCCTGACTTTC; CDR3: CAWREDRDPTGANVLTF
D: -; V: TRBV7-9; J: TRBJ2-6; size: -; DNA: TGTGCCAGCAGCGGACGACTGATCTCTGGGGCCAACGTCCTGACTTTC; CDR3: CASSGRLISGANVLTF
D: TRBD2; V: TRBV10-3; J: TRBJ2-7; size: -; DNA: TGTGCCATCAGTACTAGCGGAGGGGAAAATTACGAGCAGTACTTC; CDR3: CAISTSGGENYEQYF
D: TRBD1; V: TRBV11-3; J: TRBJ1-2; size: -; DNA: TGTGCCAGCAGCCCAAGGACAGGGGGTATGGACTATGGCTACACCTTC; CDR3: CASSPRTGGMDYGYTF
D: -; V: TRBV11-2; J: TRBJ2-7; size: -; DNA: TGTGCCAGCAGCTCTACTCAGGGCGGCTCCTACGAGCAGTACTTC; CDR3: CASSSTQGGSYEQYF
D: -; V: TRBV5-1; J: TRBJ2-1; size: -; DNA: TGCGCCAGCAGCTTGTTACGCTCCTACAATGAGCAGTTCTTC; CDR3: CASSLLRSYNEQFF
D: TRBD2; V: TRBV5-8; J: TRBJ2-5; size: -; DNA: TGTGCCAGCAGCCGTCGGACTAGCGGCGCAGGGGCCCAGTACTTC; CDR3: CASSRRTSGAGAQYF
D: TRBD1; V: TRBV30; J: TRBJ1-4; size: -; DNA: TGTGCCTGGAGTGTTTCTGGGACAGTTGAAAAACTGTTTTTT; CDR3: CAWSVSGTVEKLFF